This TCR beta chain was recorded in a study of blood T cell repertoires in COVID-19. About the study: The United States, Italy and Spain provided the acute and convalescent COVID-19 samples.

Trimming left V 0 bases short and J 2 bases short, with 17 bases between. Looked up from germline, CDR1 is MGHRA and CDR2 is YSYEKL. The length of the CDR3 is 17 residues. In the original workflow: By means of reference gene primer amplification, nucleated cell counts were estimated. Clones were read by immunoSEQ multiplex PCR, and TCRdb kept only the in-frame ones, dropping some. The V and J calls and clone size were taken over from that table, and D and trimming were inferred from the DNA. The table lists 40,000 or so clones, 88% of them singletons. This TCR was recovered from a human donor in a cohort sampled during active COVID-19. The genes are TRBV4-1 and TRBJ2-7, with D perhaps matching TRBD2 (5 bases). What was sequenced was peripheral blood. For the CDR3, the DNA is TGCGCCAGCAGCCAAGATAATAGCCCGGGGTTCCCCTACGAGCAGTACTTC. Its translation: CASSQDNSPGFPYEQYF.